The T cell receptor (beta chain) under discussion was sequenced for a study of glioma-infiltrating T cells after dendritic cell vaccination. Across the whole study: The vaccine used monocyte-derived dendritic cells pulsed overnight with autologous tumor lysate.

This clone was detected only a few times. Sequencing was performed with immunoSEQ multiplex PCR; in TCRdb, only in-frame clones are kept and a portion is missing. Seen here are about 50,000 clones, 70% to 90% observed once, and the top ten hold 5% to 6.5%. The CDR3 is 14 residues long. Germline CDR1 is SGDLS and CDR2 is YYNGEE. V trimming: 0 bases; J trimming: 15 bases; junction bases outside the gene matches: 12. The time point: after dendritic cell vaccination, including at tumor progression/relapse. The chain has TRBV9 and TRBJ2-1; the match to TRBD2 covers 7 bases. This clonotype originated in a human donor with glioblastoma. The input for sequencing was blood, taken after dendritic cell vaccination. In DNA, the CDR3 is TGTGCCAGCAGCGTAGGGGGAAGCGGGGCACTCTGGTTCTTC. Its protein product is CASSVGGSGALWFF.